This TCR beta chain was obtained from a study of siplizumab effects on memory and regulatory T cells. Germline V lookup: CDR1 SGHNT, CDR2 YYREEE (reference sequence). V lost 5 bases and J lost 4; bases outside the gene matches: 8. The CDR3 runs to 15 residues. Assay used: immunoSEQ multiplex PCR; TCRdb lists only in-frame clones, some missing. The table records some 100,000 clones, around 94% of them present only once. With regard to this clone: Other nucleotide sequences from this sample produce the same CDR3.

The material sequenced was Tregs sorted from blood. The receptor comes from a human donor in good health. The rearrangement uses TRBV5-4 and TRBJ2-2; 7 bases match TRBD1. In DNA, the CDR3 is TGTGCCAGCAGAACAAGGGGGCCCGCCACCGGGGAGCTGTTTTTT. The encoded protein is CASRTRGPATGELFF.